The 13 T cell receptor beta chains below all came from one sample that was sequenced in a study of shared clonotypes between healthy human individuals. The table came from immunoSEQ multiplex PCR; TCRdb's copy has only in-frame clones and leaves some out. This sample has 2 million to 2.5 million clones, with 95% found just once. The sequenced sample was naive CD4+ T cells sorted from blood. Subset noted: CD45RA+ positively selected. These receptors were collected from a man aged 18 to 29 in good health.

V and J are TRBV4-1 and TRBJ1-4; TRBD1 might be the D (6 bases). CDR1 is MGHRA, CDR2 YSYEKL, per germline. The V end lost 1 base, the J end lost 7 bases, and 22 bases lay between the germline ends. This CDR3 region has 18 residues. The CDR3 reads CASSQVGGGAGLGEKLFF. The CDR3 DNA is TGCGCCAGCAGCCAAGTCGGCGGGGGCGCTGGTTTAGGTGAAAAACTGTTTTTT.

The J gene is TRBJ2-1, the V gene TRBV5-1; D is uncertain. Looked up from germline, CDR1 is SGHRS and CDR2 is YFSETQ. The CDR3 is 15 amino acids. Trimming removed 0 bases from V and 9 bases from J, with 16 bases in between. The CDR3 nucleotides are TGCGCCAGCAGCTTGGAATGGGGTGCAATAAGTGAGCAGTTCTTC. This codes for CASSLEWGAISEQFF.

The rearrangement links TRBV15 to TRBJ2-7; 7 bases are a match to TRBD1. The CDR3 is made up of 15 amino acids. The V and J ends lost 2 bases and 0 bases, in that order; junction bases with no gene match: 4. Germline CDR1 reads LNHNV; CDR2 reads YYDKDF (reference sequence). The CDR3 protein is CATSRPDRASYEQYF. CDR3 DNA sequence: TGTGCCACCAGCAGACCAGACAGGGCCTCCTACGAGCAGTACTTC.

In DNA, the CDR3 is TGTGCCAGCAGCCAAGTCTTACAGCGGGAGACAGATACGCAGTATTTT. Translation gives CASSQVLQRETDTQYF. The chain links TRBV4-2 to TRBJ2-3, with 8 bases that match TRBD2. CDR1 and CDR2 (germline): LGHNA, YNFKEQ. The CDR3 totals 16 residues. V shed 1 base, J shed 3 bases, and the junction held 6 bases outside the gene matches.

The J gene is TRBJ1-2, the V gene TRBV4-3, with D possibly matching TRBD1 (5 bases). Germline-derived CDR1 and CDR2 are LGHNA and YSLEER. The CDR3 is 14 amino acids. Trimming shortened V by 1 base and J by 8 bases, and 14 bases separated the two germline ends. DNA of the CDR3: TGCGCCAGCAGCCAAGTAGGGACCCCGGGGGGCTACACCTTC. Its translation: CASSQVGTPGGYTF.

V gene TRBV27 combines with J gene TRBJ1-1; D ambiguous. Looked up from germline, CDR1 is MNHEY and CDR2 is SMNVEV (reference sequence). With 7 bases removed from V and 4 bases from J, the gap between germline ends came to 13 bases. The CDR3 runs 13 residues. The CDR3 protein is CASISWASTEAFF. In DNA form, the CDR3 reads TGTGCCAGCATCTCATGGGCCAGCACTGAAGCTTTCTTT.

Concerning this clone itself: Other DNA variants within this sample encode the same CDR3. The chain joins TRBV27 to TRBJ1-5; D remains ambiguous. There are 15 residues in the CDR3. The germline V and J ends were trimmed by 2 bases and 1 base, with 9 bases remaining between them. Germline CDR1 is MNHEY and CDR2 is SMNVEV (reference sequence). CDR3 in DNA: TGTGCCAGCAGTTTAGCGGGTTTAAGCAATCAGCCCCAGCATTTT. This gives the protein CASSLAGLSNQPQHF.

This chain uses TRBV5-6 with TRBJ1-1; D may be TRBD1 (6 bases). Germline loops: CDR1 SGHDT, CDR2 YYEEEE. Trimming stripped 3 bases from V and 8 bases from J, with 20 bases between. The CDR3 has 15 amino acids. CDR3 in amino acids: CASSSPRGFRAEAFF. The CDR3 bases are TGTGCCAGCAGCTCACCCAGGGGATTTAGGGCCGAAGCTTTCTTT.

The gene calls are TRBV28 and TRBJ2-1; a possible D gene is TRBD2 (5 bases). The V gene's germline CDR1 is MDHEN and CDR2 SYDVKM. V shed 5 bases and J shed 6 bases, with 11 bases lying between them. The CDR3 extends over 13 amino acids. Here the CDR3 DNA reads TGTGCCAGCAGTCCCGGACTTATCAATGAGCAGTTCTTC. Translated: CASSPGLINEQFF.

The chain links TRBV5-4 to TRBJ1-6; TRBD1 aligns across 9 bases. The germline V gene has CDR1 SGHNT and CDR2 YYREEE (reference sequence). With 3 bases clipped from V and 7 bases from J, the junction kept 8 bases outside the gene matches. This CDR3 region has 16 residues. The CDR3 DNA sequence: TGTGCCAGCAGCTGGGGACAGGGATCGGTAAATTCACCCCTCCACTTT. Encoded protein: CASSWGQGSVNSPLHF.

V is TRBV30 and J is TRBJ2-4; 14 nucleotides match TRBD2. Germline CDR1 is GTSNPN and CDR2 is SVGIG (reference sequence). Germline trimming cut 1 base from V and 5 bases from J; bases unmatched to any gene: 7. This CDR3 region has 17 residues. The CDR3, as DNA: TGTGCCTGGAGTGCCACTCGGACTAGCGGGAGGCAAAACATTCAGTACTTC. It is translated as CAWSATRTSGRQNIQYF.

The genes are TRBV5-1 and TRBJ1-6; the match to TRBD1 covers 7 bases. Unmatched junction bases numbered 7, after V lost 7 bases and J lost 3 bases. Germline CDR1 and CDR2: SGHRS and YFSETQ. This CDR3 has 15 amino acids. For the CDR3, the DNA is TGCGCCAGCCGGGACAGCCAACACTATAATTCACCCCTCCACTTT. Protein product: CASRDSQHYNSPLHF.

The J gene is TRBJ2-3, the V gene TRBV2; D unclear. This CDR3 spans 12 amino acids. Germline V gene lookup returns CDR1 SNHLY and CDR2 FYNNEI. V was cut by 7 bases and J by 6 bases, with 11 bases left in between. CDR3 residues: CASKSLVDTQYF. CDR3 DNA: TGTGCCAGCAAATCTCTAGTGGATACGCAGTATTTT. Combining the CDR3 with reference TRBV2 and TRBJ2-3 gives the whole variable domain EPEVTQTPSHQVTQMGQEVILRCVPISNHLYFYWYRQILGQKVEFLVSFYNNEISEKSEIFDDQFSVERPDGSNFTLKIRSTKLEDSAMYFCASKSLVDTQYFGPGTRLTVL.